The 5 T cell receptor beta chains below all came from one sample that was sequenced in a study of shared T cell receptors in the human thymus. The protocol was immunoSEQ multiplex PCR, while the TCRdb copy is restricted to in-frame clones and leaves out a portion. The sample shows hundreds of thousands of clones, roughly 74% of them seen only once. The sample also formed part of further work on human thymus T cells.

Sequencing used thymocytes. Every receptor here comes from a boy under two years old with a congenital heart defect.

The chain employs TRBV27 and TRBJ1-5; 9 bases line up with TRBD1. CDR3 length: 16 amino acids. J gave up 4 bases and V 6 bases, and 10 bases lay outside the gene matches. From germline, CDR1 is MNHEY and CDR2 SMNVEV (reference sequence). CDR3 loop: CASSRTGGTQNQPQHF. CDR3 nucleotides: TGTGCCAGCAGCAGAACAGGGGGCACTCAAAATCAGCCCCAGCATTTT.

This clone was seen only once. V is TRBV11-2 and J is TRBJ1-2; 9 bases fit TRBD1. Unmatched junction bases numbered 8, after V lost 5 bases and J lost 4 bases. CDR1 is SGHAT and CDR2 is FQNNGV in the germline V gene. There are 15 residues in the CDR3. In DNA, the CDR3 is TGTGCCAGCAGCGCAGACAGGGGGTTTGGCTATGGCTACACCTTC. The encoded protein is CASSADRGFGYGYTF.

This rearrangement joins TRBV30 to TRBJ1-1; TRBD1 matches at 8 bases. The CDR3 loop spans 12 amino acids. The V gene end was trimmed by 2 bases and the J gene end by 9 bases; junction bases not matched to a gene: 5. CDR1 GTSNPN and CDR2 SVGIG come from the germline V gene (reference sequence). Here the CDR3 reads CAWSRTGSKAFF. DNA for the CDR3: TGTGCCTGGAGTAGGACAGGGAGTAAAGCTTTCTTT.

The chain links TRBV2 to TRBJ2-5; TRBD2 might be the D (5 bases). The V and J ends lost 1 base and 5 bases respectively, with 17 bases between them. The CDR3 is made up of 16 amino acids. Germline CDR1 is SNHLY and CDR2 is FYNNEI. This CDR3 is CASSEGVSVLVETQYF. The CDR3 DNA is TGTGCCAGCAGTGAAGGTGTTAGCGTGCTTGTGGAGACCCAGTACTTC.

CDR3 in DNA: TGTGCCAGCTCAAAAGCACCGAACACTGAAGCTTTCTTT. Its protein is CASSKAPNTEAFF. The chain uses TRBV18 and TRBJ1-1; D gene ambiguous. Trimming left V 5 bases short and J 1 base short, with 8 bases between. This CDR3 contains 13 residues. The germline V gene encodes CDR1 KGHSH and CDR2 LQKENI. The whole variable domain, filled in from reference TRBV18 and TRBJ1-1, reads NAGVMQNPRHLVRRRGQEARLRCSPMKGHSHVYWYRQLPEEGLKFMVYLQKENIIDESGMPKERFSAEFPKEGPSILRIQQVVRGDSAAYFCASSKAPNTEAFFGQGTRLTVV.